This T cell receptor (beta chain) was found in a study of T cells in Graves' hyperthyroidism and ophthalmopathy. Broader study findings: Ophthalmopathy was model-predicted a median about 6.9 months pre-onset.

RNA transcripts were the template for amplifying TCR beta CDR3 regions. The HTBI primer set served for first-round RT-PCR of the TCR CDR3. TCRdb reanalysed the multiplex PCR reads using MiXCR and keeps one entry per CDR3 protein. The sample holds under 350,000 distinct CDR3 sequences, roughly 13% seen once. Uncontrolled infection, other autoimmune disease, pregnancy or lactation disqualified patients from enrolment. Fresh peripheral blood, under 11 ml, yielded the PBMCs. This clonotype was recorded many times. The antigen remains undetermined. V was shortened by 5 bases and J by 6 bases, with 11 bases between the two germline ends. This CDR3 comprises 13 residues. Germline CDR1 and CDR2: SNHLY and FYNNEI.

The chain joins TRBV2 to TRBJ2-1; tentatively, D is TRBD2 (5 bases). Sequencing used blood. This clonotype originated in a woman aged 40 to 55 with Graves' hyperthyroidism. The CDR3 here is CASSFRRVNEQFF. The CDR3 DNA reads TGTGCCAGCAGTTTTCGGCGGGTCAATGAGCAGTTCTTC.